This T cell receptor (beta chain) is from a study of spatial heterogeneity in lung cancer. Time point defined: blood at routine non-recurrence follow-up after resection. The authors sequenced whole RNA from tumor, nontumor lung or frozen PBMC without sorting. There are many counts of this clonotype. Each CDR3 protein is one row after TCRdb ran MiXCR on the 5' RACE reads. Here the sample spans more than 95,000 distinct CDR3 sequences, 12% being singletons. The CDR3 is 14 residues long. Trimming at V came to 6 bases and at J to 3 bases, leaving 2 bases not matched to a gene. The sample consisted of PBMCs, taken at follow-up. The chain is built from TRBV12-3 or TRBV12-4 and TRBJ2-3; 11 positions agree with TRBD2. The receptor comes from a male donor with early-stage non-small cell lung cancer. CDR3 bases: TGTGCCAGCAGACCTAGCGGGGGGACAGATACGCAGTATTTT. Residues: CASRPSGGTDTQYF.